The rows below give T cell receptor beta chains drawn from one sample of a study of cytomegalovirus exposure and HLA in healthy donors. This table comes from immunoSEQ multiplex PCR, and its TCRdb copy is limited to in-frame clones, with some not included. The repertoire holds about 130,000 clones, roughly 74% seen once, with over 3.5% in the top ten. The sample taken for sequencing was PBMCs. These receptors were obtained from a woman in her 50s in good health and CMV-seropositive. CDR3s include the opening cysteine and the closing phenylalanine or tryptophan.

CDR3 length	V gene	CDR3 protein
13	TRBV7-8	CASTPVRGNTIYF
13	TRBV27	CASSSPRTREQYF
17	TRBV7-8	CASSLAPSVALSYEQYF
13	TRBV19	CASSKGPNTEAFF
12	TRBV30	CAWSGGADTQYF
13	TRBV6-5	CASSKDRGGILTF
15	TRBV18	CASSPGLASSYEQYF
14	TRBV7-9	CASSLSGIGNTIYF
12	TRBV7-9	CASSPGGSPLHF
12	TRBV28	CASQGQGFGYTF
16	TRBV27	CASRLRAGRTNEKLFF
13	TRBV23-1	CASSRGGGYGYTF
14	TRBV9	CASSVGSGTETQYF
15	TRBV25-1	CASRPKSAGDYEQFF
12	TRBV28	CASVRESYEQYF
14	TRBV28	CASSQGQGNYGYTF
13	TRBV18	CASSPPAGNGYTF
14	TRBV19	CASSLRRDSYEQYF
17	TRBV10-3	CAISGVGTSRDTDTQYF
15	TRBV7-2	CASRRGGNSGNTIYF
15	TRBV4-2	CASSHIGGESYEQYF
14	TRBV7-2	CASSLVGTMNEQFF
15	TRBV5-5	CASRPGGTYEGPLHF
13	TRBV6-5	CASSLDRGDGYTF
12	TRBV19	CASSLGQETQYF
17	TRBV4-2	CASSQIEAAHYRGEQYF
16	TRBV5-4	CASSPFRLAGGNEQFF
16	TRBV12-5	CASGLGLSIDTGELFF
18	TRBV4-1	CASSQEALVGQGSNGYTF
14	TRBV6-5	CASSEWGRAYEQYF
16	TRBV2	CASSDSGGGMRETQYF
15	TRBV5-4	CASSSGTGGWYGYTF
15	TRBV9	CASSVMDRAGNTIYF
12	TRBV30	CAWSVLREKLFF
15	TRBV6-5	CASSYTGATNEKLFF
14	TRBV28	CASSLLGSNQPQHF
13	TRBV5-4	CASSFAGSGTQYF
15	TRBV11-2	CASSRDGTGSEKLFF
15	TRBV5-8	CASSYGQASNQPQHF
16	TRBV5-6	CASSSGQGLTNNEQFF
15	TRBV7-2	CASSWTSGGTDTQYF
15	TRBV19	CASSIDYRSTDTQYF
14	TRBV29-1	CSVALGTGSNGYTF
15	TRBV27	CASSSRGGVNQPQHF
15	TRBV29-1	CSASYGTGHGNTIYF